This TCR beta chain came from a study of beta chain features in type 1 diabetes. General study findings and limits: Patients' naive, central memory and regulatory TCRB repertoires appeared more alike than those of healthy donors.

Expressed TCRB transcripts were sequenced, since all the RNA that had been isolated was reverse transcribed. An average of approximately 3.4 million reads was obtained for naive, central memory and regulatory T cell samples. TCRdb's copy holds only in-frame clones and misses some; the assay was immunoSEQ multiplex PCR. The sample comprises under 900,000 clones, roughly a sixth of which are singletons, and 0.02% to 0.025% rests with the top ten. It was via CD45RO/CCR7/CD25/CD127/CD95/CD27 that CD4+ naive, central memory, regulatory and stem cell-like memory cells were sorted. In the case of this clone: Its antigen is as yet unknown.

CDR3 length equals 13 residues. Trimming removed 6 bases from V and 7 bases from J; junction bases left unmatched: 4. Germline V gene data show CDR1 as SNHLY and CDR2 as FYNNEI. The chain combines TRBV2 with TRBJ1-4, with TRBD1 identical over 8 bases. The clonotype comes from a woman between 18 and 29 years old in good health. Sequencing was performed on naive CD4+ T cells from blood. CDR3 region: CASRDRDLEKLFF. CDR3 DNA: TGTGCCAGCAGGGACAGGGACCTTGAAAAACTGTTTTTT.